This TCR beta chain derives from a study of cytomegalovirus exposure and HLA in healthy donors. Study observations and caveats: Other equally common chains were less clonally expanded than HLA-associated TCR beta chains, a later analysis showed.

Regarding this clone: What it binds is unknown.

60 Vbeta and 13 Jbeta primers were used in PCR. Using immunoSEQ multiplex PCR, the repertoire was profiled, and TCRdb retains in-frame clones only, with some absent. This sample's table has under 130,000 clones. CDR1 and CDR2 (germline): MNHEY, SMNVEV (reference sequence). The CDR3 is 15 amino acids. Trimming stripped 8 bases from V and 5 bases from J, with 21 bases between. J is TRBJ1-2 and V is TRBV27; D gene uncertain. This TCR was recovered from a man aged 45-65 years in good health and CMV-seronegative. The sample taken for sequencing was PBMCs. The CDR3 region has the DNA TGTGCCAGCCGCCCGGAGGCCGGAGGTATTTATGGCTACACCTTC. Protein sequence: CASRPEAGGIYGYTF.